This TCR beta chain was found in a study of T-cell memory formation after mild COVID-19. Between the trimmed V and J ends, which lost 0 bases and 4 bases, there was a span of 10 bases. The CDR3 has 15 residues. The V gene's germline CDR1 is MNHEY and CDR2 SVGAGI. TCRdb itself ran the 5' RACE reads through MiXCR, one entry per CDR3 protein. Of 55,000 to 65,000 distinct CDR3 sequences in the sample, 9.5% were seen once. This TCR derives from a man in his late teens or twenties who had mild COVID-19 (a few samples of this study predate the infection). Cell type and time point are not known. This chain links TRBV6-5 with TRBJ1-3; D uncertain. Sample: PBMCs or a T cell subset sorted from them (not recorded which). This CDR3 is CASSYSPGSGNTIYF. The CDR3 DNA reads TGTGCCAGCAGTTACTCTCCGGGATCCGGAAACACCATATATTTT.